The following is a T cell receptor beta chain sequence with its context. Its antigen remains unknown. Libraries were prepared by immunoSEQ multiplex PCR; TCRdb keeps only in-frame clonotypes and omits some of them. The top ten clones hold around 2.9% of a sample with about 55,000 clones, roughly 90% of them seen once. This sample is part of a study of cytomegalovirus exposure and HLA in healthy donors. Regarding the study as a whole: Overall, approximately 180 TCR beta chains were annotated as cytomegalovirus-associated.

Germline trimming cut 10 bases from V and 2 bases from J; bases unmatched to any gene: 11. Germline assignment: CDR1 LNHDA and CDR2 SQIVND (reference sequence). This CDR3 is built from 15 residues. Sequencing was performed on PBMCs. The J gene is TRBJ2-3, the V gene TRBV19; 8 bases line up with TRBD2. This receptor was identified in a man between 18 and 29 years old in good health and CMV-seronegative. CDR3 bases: TGTGCCACCAAAACACTAGCGGCGAACACAGATACGCAGTATTTT. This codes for CATKTLAANTDTQYF.